The next 5 T cell receptor beta chains were all read from a single sample in a study of blood T cell repertoires in COVID-19. Using immunoSEQ multiplex PCR, the repertoire was profiled, and TCRdb retains in-frame clones only, with some absent. The data hold 270,000 or so clones, with roughly 84% observed a single time. Sequences were obtained from peripheral blood. These receptors came from a young woman with acute or convalescent COVID-19.

This clone was detected only a few times. This CDR3 is CASSPRQSRSTEAFF. The CDR3 bases are TGTGCCAGCTCACCCAGACAATCCCGATCCACTGAAGCTTTCTTT. V is TRBV18 and J is TRBJ1-1; D is uncertain. V was pared by 3 bases and J by 4 bases, with 15 bases between. The CDR3 contains 15 residues. CDR1 KGHSH and CDR2 LQKENI come from the germline V gene.

The rearrangement uses TRBV4-3 and TRBJ2-7; a weak D match, TRBD1 (6 bases). The V and J ends lost 0 bases and 2 bases respectively, with 20 bases between them. The CDR3 spans 18 residues. CDR1 and CDR2 (germline): LGHNA, YSLEER. As DNA, the CDR3 is TGCGCCAGCAGCCAAGATCCGCCGGACAGTTTTTTACCCTACGAGCAGTACTTC. This sequence encodes CASSQDPPDSFLPYEQYF.

This clone came up many times. The J gene is TRBJ1-2, the V gene TRBV6-5; 10 bases match TRBD1. The CDR3 loop spans 15 amino acids. Germline lookup yields CDR1 MNHEY and CDR2 SVGAGI. V gave up 6 bases and J gave up 4 bases; unmatched junction bases: 8. DNA of the CDR3: TGTGCCAGCAGACCGGGACAGGGGAGCATCTATGGCTACACCTTC. It specifies CASRPGQGSIYGYTF.

This clone was observed a single time. Its ends do not fully match the called genes, so a read error is possible. The chain uses TRBV7-7 and TRBJ1-4, with 7 bases that match TRBD1. The germline V gene encodes CDR1 SSHAT and CDR2 FNYEAQ (reference sequence). The length of the CDR3 is 16 residues. CDR3 in DNA: TGTGCTAGCAGCCCCTCGACAGGGCCAACTAATGAAAAACTGTTTTTT. Its protein is CASSPSTGPTNEKLFF.

This chain joins TRBV7-8 and TRBJ2-2; D remains ambiguous. With 2 bases removed from V and 8 bases from J, the gap between germline ends came to 15 bases. Germline V gene data show CDR1 as SGHVS and CDR2 as FQNEAQ. The CDR3 has 15 residues. The CDR3 protein is CASSLSRYPGGELFF. The CDR3 DNA reads as TGTGCCAGCAGCTTAAGTCGTTACCCAGGAGGGGAGCTGTTTTTT.